This T cell receptor (beta chain) was documented in a study of T-cell memory formation after mild COVID-19. Overall study findings and caveats: Mostly located in CM and EM were contracting CD4+ clones, with contracting CD8+ clones located in EMRA.

5'RACE primed at constant segments yielded TCR alpha and TCR beta cDNA libraries bearing sample barcodes and UMIs. TCRdb used MiXCR to reprocess the 5' RACE reads, holding one entry per CDR3 protein. The repertoire includes 100,000 to 120,000 distinct CDR3 sequences, about 20% of them detected once, and roughly 40% sits in the top ten. Germline-derived CDR1 and CDR2 are SGHTA and FQGTGA. The V gene lost 7 bases and the J gene lost 6 bases, with 6 bases spanning the gap. The CDR3 has 10 amino acids. This clonotype turned up a few times. The antigen remains unidentified. The TCR sequence derives from a man between 18 and 29 years old who had mild COVID-19 (a few samples of this study predate the infection). Cell type and time point are not known. Sequenced: PBMCs or a T cell subset sorted from them (not recorded which). The gene calls are TRBV7-3 and TRBJ1-1, with unresolved D. Here the CDR3 reads CASTPAEAFF. CDR3 coding DNA: TGTGCCAGCACCCCGGCTGAAGCTTTCTTT.